The 29 T cell receptor beta chains in this list originate from one sample, sequenced in a study of cytomegalovirus exposure and HLA in healthy donors. Use of 60 Vbeta and 13 Jbeta primers characterized the PCR. Libraries were prepared by immunoSEQ multiplex PCR; TCRdb keeps only in-frame clonotypes and omits some of them. The data hold 270,000 or so clones, with approximately 90% observed a single time. The sequenced sample consisted of PBMCs. All receptors derive from a man aged 35 to 55 in good health and CMV-seropositive.

The J gene is TRBJ2-2, the V gene TRBV2, with TRBD1 matching 11 bases. J was trimmed by 5 bases and V by 1 base; bases with no gene match: 12. CDR3 length: 19 amino acids. The germline CDR1 and CDR2 sequences are SNHLY and FYNNEI. The CDR3 DNA sequence: TGTGCCAGCAGTGAAGTCCCACCCGGGACAGGGGGAGAAACCGGGGAGCTGTTTTTT. This codes for CASSEVPPGTGGETGELFF.

Note on this clone: Other DNA sequences in the sample encode the same CDR3. The J gene is TRBJ1-5, the V gene TRBV18, with 10 bases fitting TRBD1. Germline CDR1 is KGHSH and CDR2 is LQKENI. V was pared by 3 bases and J by 4 bases, with 0 bases of the junction left unmatched. This CDR3 region has 14 residues. The CDR3 DNA sequence: TGTGCCAGCTCACCGGGACAGGGGAATCAGCCCCAGCATTTT. Translated: CASSPGQGNQPQHF.

On this clone itself: A junction boundary mismatches the germline segment, possibly from a read error. This specimen includes other DNA sequences encoding the same CDR3. The chain couples TRBV7-2 to TRBJ2-7, with 9 nucleotides matching TRBD1. This CDR3 has 15 amino acids. CDR1 and CDR2 from the germline V gene are SGHTA and FQGNSA. Here the CDR3 DNA reads TGTGCCAGCAGTACCGGGACAGGGCATTCCTACGAGCAGTACTTT. Translation gives CASSTGTGHSYEQYF.

This clone was picked up a small number of times. The chain has TRBV7-2 and TRBJ2-5; 7 bases are a match to TRBD2. This CDR3 region has 14 residues. V lost 5 bases and J lost 5; bases outside the gene matches: 8. CDR1 and CDR2 (germline): SGHTA, FQGNSA. The CDR3, as DNA: TGTGCCAGCAGCCCCCGGCGGCGGGGGGAGACCCAGTACTTC. Protein product: CASSPRRRGETQYF.

This chain uses TRBV19 with TRBJ2-5; tentatively, D is TRBD1 (7 bases). The germline V and J ends were trimmed by 9 bases and 2 bases, with 25 bases remaining between them. The CDR3 covers 17 residues. Germline values: CDR1 LNHDA, CDR2 SQIVND (reference sequence). CDR3 in amino acids: CARGGGPRTGKQETQYF. CDR3 nucleotide sequence: TGTGCCAGGGGGGGCGGGCCCCGGACAGGAAAGCAAGAGACCCAGTACTTC. Drawing the rest from reference TRBV19 and TRBJ2-5, the complete variable domain is DGGITQSPKYLFRKEGQNVTLSCEQNLNHDAMYWYRQDPGQGLRLIYYSQIVNDFQKGDIAEGYSVSREKKESFPLTVTSAQKNPTAFYLCARGGGPRTGKQETQYFGPGTRLLVL.

The J gene is TRBJ2-2, the V gene TRBV29-1; 7 bases are a match to TRBD1. The CDR3 totals 15 residues. With V trimmed by 4 bases and J by 8 bases, 13 bases remained unmatched. The germline V gene has CDR1 SQVTM and CDR2 ANQGSEA. DNA of the CDR3: TGCAGCGTTGCCCGACAGGGCTACCCCCCAGGGGAGCTGTTTTTT. Translation gives CSVARQGYPPGELFF.

The gene calls are TRBV6-5 and TRBJ2-3, with 7 nucleotides matching TRBD2. The junction had 8 bases not matched to a gene; V was cut back by 2 bases and J by 3 bases. The length of the CDR3 is 16 residues. Per germline, CDR1 MNHEY and CDR2 SVGAGI. This CDR3 is CASSYHVLAATDTQYF. For the CDR3, the DNA is TGTGCCAGCAGTTACCACGTGCTAGCGGCGACAGATACGCAGTATTTT.

The rearrangement joins TRBV4-3 to TRBJ2-5; TRBD2 is a possible D gene (6 bases). V was pared by 1 base and J by 5 bases, with 11 bases between. Germline V gene sequence: CDR1 LGHNA, CDR2 YSLEER. CDR3 size: 14 residues. As DNA, the CDR3 is TGCGCCAGCAGCCAAGCCCCAGGGAGGGAGACCCAGTACTTC. Translating gives CASSQAPGRETQYF.

This clone was seen just once. V usage is TRBV7-9 and J usage is TRBJ2-5, with TRBD1 matching over 8 bases. The J segment lost 5 bases and the V segment lost 5 bases, leaving 10 bases of the junction unmatched. Germline V CDR1 and CDR2: SEHNR, FQNEAQ (reference sequence). There are 15 residues in the CDR3. Written as DNA, the CDR3 is TGTGCCAGCAGCCCTAGGACAGGGACGCAGGAGACCCAGTACTTC. This gives the protein CASSPRTGTQETQYF.

This clone appeared a single time. V gene TRBV28 combines with J gene TRBJ1-2, with TRBD1 matching 8 bases. The CDR3 totals 14 residues. After removal of 6 bases from V and 4 bases from J, the junction contained 7 bases not matched to a gene. Germline V lookup: CDR1 MDHEN, CDR2 SYDVKM. The CDR3 is CASSLGQGAYGYTF. The CDR3, as DNA: TGTGCCAGCAGCTTAGGGCAGGGGGCCTATGGCTACACCTTC.

The chain is built from TRBV7-8 and TRBJ2-7; TRBD2 might be the D (6 bases). Deletions cut 3 bases from V and 3 bases from J, with 9 bases between. The V gene's germline CDR1 is SGHVS and CDR2 FQNEAQ. The CDR3 length is 13 residues. The CDR3 sequence: CASSFDGSYEQYF. In DNA, the CDR3 is TGTGCCAGCAGCTTTGACGGGAGCTACGAGCAGTACTTC.

This clone was seen a handful of times. The chain employs TRBV30 and TRBJ1-4, with D possibly matching TRBD1 (6 bases). V was pared by 2 bases and J by 7 bases, with 8 bases between. The CDR3 covers 12 residues. Germline assignment: CDR1 GTSNPN and CDR2 SVGIG (reference sequence). In DNA form, the CDR3 reads TGTGCCTGGAGTTTACAGGGTGAAAAACTGTTTTTT. This translates into CAWSLQGEKLFF.

The rearrangement links TRBV27 to TRBJ2-1, with D possibly matching TRBD2 (6 bases). This CDR3 spans 16 amino acids. V was shortened by 0 bases and J by 1 base, with 10 bases between the two germline ends. Germline CDR1 and CDR2: MNHEY and SMNVEV (reference sequence). CDR3 coding DNA: TGTGCCAGCAGTTTATCGTCGGGGGAGTCCTACAATGAGCAGTTCTTC. Translation: CASSLSSGESYNEQFF.

This rearrangement joins TRBV19 to TRBJ2-1; possibly TRBD2 for D (6 bases). This CDR3 spans 12 amino acids. Trimming left V 3 bases short and J 10 bases short, with 10 bases between. Germline CDR1 is LNHDA and CDR2 is SQIVND (reference sequence). CDR3 nucleotides: TGTGCCAGTAGTATCGGGGGACGCGAGCAGTTCTTC. Translating gives CASSIGGREQFF. The full variable domain, its missing parts supplied by reference TRBV19 and TRBJ2-1, is DGGITQSPKYLFRKEGQNVTLSCEQNLNHDAMYWYRQDPGQGLRLIYYSQIVNDFQKGDIAEGYSVSREKKESFPLTVTSAQKNPTAFYLCASSIGGREQFFGPGTRLTVL.

The chain couples TRBV28 to TRBJ2-7; 8 positions agree with TRBD1. The length of the CDR3 is 16 residues. J lost 1 base, V lost 4 bases, and 9 bases had no gene match. In germline, CDR1 is MDHEN, CDR2 SYDVKM. The CDR3 coding sequence is TGTGCCAGCAGTTGGGGATCAGGGGGCCAATCCTACGAGCAGTACTTC. Its protein is CASSWGSGGQSYEQYF.

V gene TRBV28 combines with J gene TRBJ2-1; TRBD1 matches at 7 bases. CDR3 length: 12 amino acids. Germline V gives CDR1 MDHEN, CDR2 SYDVKM. With V trimmed by 4 bases and J by 15 bases, 9 bases remained unmatched. The CDR3 sequence: CASSSQGKARFF. The DNA of the CDR3 is TGTGCCAGCAGTTCACAGGGGAAGGCGCGGTTCTTC.

The CDR3 spells CASSLVPEFYGYTF. The CDR3 bases are TGTGCCAGCAGTTTGGTCCCAGAATTCTATGGCTACACCTTC. This chain connects TRBV27 to TRBJ1-2; D not resolved. Germline values: CDR1 MNHEY, CDR2 SMNVEV (reference sequence). This CDR3 region has 14 residues. V was cut by 3 bases and J by 4 bases, with 12 bases left in between.

The chain couples TRBV29-1 to TRBJ2-1; 7 bases fit TRBD2. This CDR3 is 13 amino acids long. Looked up from germline, CDR1 is SQVTM and CDR2 is ANQGSEA. The V gene end was trimmed by 4 bases and the J gene end by 10 bases; junction bases not matched to a gene: 10. CDR3 in amino acids: CSVVRGGPREQFF. The CDR3 bases are TGCAGCGTTGTCCGCGGGGGTCCACGGGAGCAGTTCTTC.

This chain uses TRBV7-3 with TRBJ2-1; 7 positions agree with TRBD1. Germline-derived CDR1 and CDR2 are SGHTA and FQGTGA. This CDR3 is 18 amino acids long. The V and J ends lost 5 bases and 2 bases, in that order; junction bases with no gene match: 15. CDR3 nucleotide sequence: TGTGCCAGCAGCCCCAAATCCCTCCGGGACAGCCCCTACAATGAGCAGTTCTTC. Translated, it gives CASSPKSLRDSPYNEQFF.

The chain couples TRBV6-5 to TRBJ1-2; no reliable D call. V lost 0 bases, J lost 7 bases, and 12 bases lay in between. The CDR3 is 14 residues long. The germline V gene encodes CDR1 MNHEY and CDR2 SVGAGI. The chain's CDR3 is CASSYSASTGGYTF. The CDR3 nucleotides read TGTGCCAGCAGTTACTCGGCATCGACTGGTGGCTACACCTTC.

The gene calls are TRBV30 and TRBJ1-5; 10 nucleotides agree with TRBD1. Germline assignment: CDR1 GTSNPN and CDR2 SVGIG (reference sequence). This CDR3 region has 15 residues. V lost 5 bases to trimming and J lost 5 bases; unmatched junction nucleotides: 9. The CDR3 protein is CAWGKGQGVDQPQHF. The CDR3 bases are TGTGCCTGGGGAAAAGGACAGGGGGTCGATCAGCCCCAGCATTTT.

V and J are TRBV2 and TRBJ2-5; a weak D match, TRBD1 (6 bases). Trimming pared 6 bases from V and 3 bases from J, leaving 17 bases between. Germline V gives CDR1 SNHLY, CDR2 FYNNEI. The length of the CDR3 is 15 residues. CDR3 DNA sequence: TGTGCCAGCAGCGTAGACAGGCCTTCGAAAGAGACCCAGTACTTC. Translating gives CASSVDRPSKETQYF.

The chain is built from TRBV25-1 and TRBJ2-3, with 8 bases that match TRBD2. Germline CDR1 is MGHDK and CDR2 is SYGVNS. J lost 0 bases, V lost 3 bases, and 5 bases had no gene match. The CDR3 covers 16 residues. CDR3 residues: CASSDWGGGSTDTQYF. The DNA for the CDR3 is TGTGCCAGCAGTGATTGGGGCGGGGGGAGCACAGATACGCAGTATTTT.

The chain has TRBV27 and TRBJ2-5; D possibly corresponds to TRBD2 (5 bases). V was trimmed by 5 bases and J by 0 bases, leaving 7 bases between them. The CDR3 has 13 amino acids. CDR1 MNHEY and CDR2 SMNVEV come from the germline V gene (reference sequence). CDR3 nucleotides: TGTGCCAGCAGTCCGGGGTACCAAGAGACCCAGTACTTC. The encoded protein is CASSPGYQETQYF.

This sequence joins TRBV19 and TRBJ2-7; 7 bases map to TRBD2. Unmatched junction bases numbered 6, after V lost 3 bases and J lost 1 base. CDR1 is LNHDA and CDR2 is SQIVND in the germline V gene (reference sequence). The CDR3 is 15 amino acids. The CDR3 sequence is CASSMGGLASYEQYF. CDR3 bases: TGTGCCAGTAGTATGGGAGGGCTGGCGTCCTACGAGCAGTACTTC.

Of note for this clone: The same CDR3 arises from other DNA sequences in this sample as well. The chain has TRBV2 and TRBJ1-5; 8 positions agree with TRBD1. The CDR3 totals 15 residues. Germline lookup yields CDR1 SNHLY and CDR2 FYNNEI. The V gene end was trimmed by 6 bases and the J gene end by 2 bases; junction bases not matched to a gene: 6. CDR3 DNA: TGTGCCAGCAGGGAGGACAGGGTCGGCAATCAGCCCCAGCATTTT. This gives the protein CASREDRVGNQPQHF.

This chain links TRBV7-9 with TRBJ1-2; no definite D call. The germline V and J ends were trimmed by 1 base and 2 bases, with 11 bases remaining between them. Germline values: CDR1 SEHNR, CDR2 FQNEAQ (reference sequence). CDR3 length: 15 amino acids. CDR3 loop: CASSLVPAVNYGYTF. Here the CDR3 DNA reads TGTGCCAGCAGCTTAGTCCCAGCGGTGAACTATGGCTACACCTTC.

The V and J genes are TRBV29-1 and TRBJ2-7, with TRBD1 matching 9 bases. There are 12 residues in the CDR3. The V gene's germline CDR1 is SQVTM and CDR2 ANQGSEA. V shed 5 bases, J shed 3 bases, and the junction held 2 bases outside the gene matches. DNA for the CDR3: TGCAGCGTTTGGGGACAGGGCTACGAGCAGTACTTC. Translated: CSVWGQGYEQYF.

The chain carries TRBV27 and TRBJ1-4; D is unresolved. CDR1 and CDR2 (germline): MNHEY, SMNVEV (reference sequence). This CDR3 region has 15 residues. The V gene lost 5 bases and the J gene lost 6 bases, with 16 bases spanning the gap. This CDR3 is CASSPRPPADEKLFF. The CDR3 DNA reads TGTGCCAGCAGTCCTCGGCCTCCGGCGGATGAAAAACTGTTTTTT.